One and the same sample provided the 12 T cell receptor beta chains below, sequenced in a study of shared clonotypes between healthy human individuals. TCRdb's table, derived via immunoSEQ multiplex PCR, lists solely in-frame clones and lacks some. The sample gives 500,000 to 650,000 clones, roughly 72% of which show up once; more than 10% is in the top ten. The specimen sequenced was PBMCs. The origin of the receptors is a woman aged 40 to 50 in good health. Some clones in this sample may be carry-over from other donors' samples.

The sample holds a few counts of this clone. The gene calls are TRBV5-1 and TRBJ2-2; 9 nucleotides match TRBD2. The CDR3 has 15 amino acids. The V segment lost 5 bases and the J segment 2 bases; nucleotides outside the gene matches: 4. The germline gives CDR1 SGHRS, CDR2 YFSETQ. For the CDR3, the DNA is TGCGCCAGCAGGCTGACTAGCGGAAACACCGGGGAGCTGTTTTTT. Its translation is CASRLTSGNTGELFF.

This chain connects TRBV11-3 to TRBJ2-1; D might be TRBD2 (6 bases). Trimming cost V 3 bases and J 6 bases, with 12 bases left between them. This CDR3 is built from 14 residues. The germline V gene has CDR1 SGHNT and CDR2 YENEEA. The CDR3 bases are TGTGCCAGCAGCTTCGGTTTGGGGGGCAATGAGCAGTTCTTC. Amino acid sequence: CASSFGLGGNEQFF.

The rearrangement links TRBV2 to TRBJ2-3; either TRBD1 or TRBD2 may fit D (5 bases each). Germline CDR1 and CDR2: SNHLY and FYNNEI. This CDR3 has 14 residues. The V and J ends lost 6 bases and 8 bases respectively, with 18 bases between them. The CDR3 DNA reads as TGTGCCAGCAGGGACATACCTCCGGCGGGTACGCAGTATTTT. It yields the protein CASRDIPPAGTQYF. The full variable domain, its missing parts supplied by reference TRBV2 and TRBJ2-3, is EPEVTQTPSHQVTQMGQEVILRCVPISNHLYFYWYRQILGQKVEFLVSFYNNEISEKSEIFDDQFSVERPDGSNFTLKIRSTKLEDSAMYFCASRDIPPAGTQYFGPGTRLTVL.

J is TRBJ2-7 and V is TRBV11-2; 7 bases are shared with TRBD1. The CDR3 has 14 residues. Germline CDR1 and CDR2: SGHAT and FQNNGV. V was pared by 5 bases and J by 4 bases, with 8 bases of the junction left unmatched. For the CDR3, the DNA is TGTGCCAGCAGCGAGACAGGGAATGATTACGAGCAGTACTTC. Translation: CASSETGNDYEQYF.

The chain carries TRBV7-3 and TRBJ2-1; 7 bases line up with TRBD1. V shed 5 bases and J 8 bases; nucleotides not matched to a gene: 3. Germline V gene sequence: CDR1 SGHTA, CDR2 FQGTGA. This CDR3 comprises 12 residues. The CDR3 DNA is TGTGCCAGCAGCCCAGACAGGGATGAGCAGTTCTTC. Translated: CASSPDRDEQFF.

This clone was picked up one time. V gene TRBV23-1 combines with J gene TRBJ2-5; 8 nucleotides match TRBD1. TRBV23-1 is given ORF status, its function remaining uncertain. The trim removed 3 bases at V and 1 base at J, leaving 16 bases unmatched. The CDR3 is 19 residues long. This CDR3 is CASSHPRPPGGLCQETQYF. CDR3 bases: TGCGCCAGCAGTCACCCTAGACCACCAGGGGGCTTGTGCCAAGAGACCCAGTACTTC.

This clone showed up many times. The V gene is TRBV6-6, the J gene TRBJ1-2; D may be TRBD1 (6 bases). The CDR3 is 12 residues long. V gave up 7 bases and J gave up 3 bases, with 9 bases separating them. The germline V gene has CDR1 MNHNY and CDR2 SVGAGI (reference sequence). The CDR3, as DNA: TGTGCCAGCACACAGGGTTACTATGGCTACACCTTC. It yields the protein CASTQGYYGYTF.

On this clone: A junction end diverges from the germline sequence, so it may reflect a read error. This sample also contains other DNA sequences that code for the same CDR3. The CDR3 DNA reads as TGTGCTAGCAGCACCTGGACTAGCGGACCAAACATTCAGTACTTC. This sequence encodes CASSTWTSGPNIQYF. The chain is built from TRBV7-9 and TRBJ2-4, with TRBD2 matching 10 bases. Germline V gene lookup returns CDR1 SEHNR and CDR2 FQNEAQ (reference sequence). This CDR3 comprises 15 residues.

A remark on this clone: This likely traces to a read error, being one base from a far larger clone. The same CDR3 can be traced to other DNA sequences in this sample. This chain links TRBV19 with TRBJ2-7; 11 bases fit TRBD1. The CDR3 consists of 16 residues. Germline V gene data show CDR1 as LNHDA and CDR2 as SQIVND (reference sequence). The V and J ends lost 6 bases and 1 base, in that order; junction bases with no gene match: 8. CDR3 region: CASSVTGTGGSYEQYF. CDR3 nucleotides: TGTGCCAGTAGCGTCACCGGGACAGGGGGTTCCTACGAGCAGTACTTC.

This clone has more than one count but fewer than ten. The V call is TRBV2, the J call TRBJ1-5; 10 nucleotides line up with TRBD1. CDR3 length: 15 amino acids. With V trimmed by 6 bases and J by 5 bases, 7 bases remained unmatched. CDR1 is SNHLY, CDR2 FYNNEI, per germline. The CDR3 bases are TGTGCCAGCAGCTTAAGCGGACAGGGGGATCAGCCCCAGCATTTT. It codes for CASSLSGQGDQPQHF.

Worth noting for this clone: A far bigger clonotype differs at one base, so this is likely a read error. This CDR3 is also generated by other DNA sequences in the sample. The J gene is TRBJ1-2, the V gene TRBV5-1; a weak D match, TRBD1 (5 bases). The CDR3 runs 14 residues. Per germline, CDR1 SGHRS and CDR2 YFSETQ. The CDR3 protein is CASSLDAGDEGYTF. The CDR3 DNA sequence: TGCGCCAGCAGCTTGGACGCGGGGGACGAAGGCTACACCTTT.

The chain combines TRBV6-1 with TRBJ1-4; 8 bases are shared with TRBD1. Trimming took 7 bases from V and 3 from J; bases not matched to a gene: 7. Germline CDR1 and CDR2: MNHNS and SASEGT. CDR3 length: 15 residues. Here the CDR3 reads CASIDRGDSNEKLFF. CDR3 sequence (DNA): TGTGCCAGCATAGACAGGGGTGACTCTAATGAAAAACTGTTTTTT.